This T cell receptor (beta chain) was captured by sequencing in a study of technical replicates of blood from a few donors (dated by TCRdb to 2015 to 2018). Receptor amplification or capture employed the immunoSEQ multiplex PCR assay. The source is immuneACCESS, and TCRdb retained only in-frame sequences with V and J called. Part of the clones is not carried over; for the studies checked, unresolved V genes explain less than half of this, and the remainder is unexplained. This sample is represented by around 56,000 clones; about 95% of them were singletons. Around 3.2% of the sample goes to the ten largest clones. Per the germline V gene, SGHAT is the CDR1 and FQNNGV is the CDR2. V and J lose 3 bases and 4 bases, and a span of 15 bases separates them. There are 15 amino acids in the CDR3, from cysteine to phenylalanine inclusive. Only the CDR3 DNA is retained, 45 bases long and in frame from the first base.

Comments on this clone: Its recognized antigen is unknown. No much larger clonotype is one base removed from it; base qualities were not supplied.

Recombination connected TRBV11-2 to TRBJ2-5, with no confidently assigned D gene. Input material: PBMCs. This TCR came from a human donor in good health. Some clones in this sample may be carry-over from other donors' samples. The CDR3 protein sequence reads: CASSFAAGKGETQYF. The DNA sequence is given as TGTGCCAGCAGCTTCGCGGCCGGCAAAGGAGAGACCCAGTACTTC.